This T cell receptor beta chain stems from a study of metastatic and nonmetastatic thyroid tumors (TCRdb year 2020). Broadly, across the study: For patients with malignant and with benign thyroid disease, the researchers compared repertoires between peripheral blood samples and tumor or nodule tissue samples. Results the study describes overall, beyond this receptor: In both blood and tumor samples, malignant tumors were reported to have significantly higher TCR beta diversity than benign nodules.

The library was prepared using PCR. The listed sequencing device is Illumina HiSeq 4000. High-throughput sequencing was used to profile the TCR beta-chain CDR3 region of each patient. The paper's data handling went like this. A classifier to discriminate distant-metastatic papillary thyroid cancer patients was built from CDR3 differences across clinicopathological groups. The Shannon index was used to assess repertoire diversity, and the Morisita-Horn index was used to assess tumor-blood repertoire similarity. The raw public data were reprocessed by TCRdb itself: fastp quality trimming at Q25, MiXCR clonotype calling, in-frame beta chains only. Here the V and J calls rest on TCRdb's processing, not on the authors' analysis. A total of 91,000 or so clones appear in this sample, more than 9.5% of them only once. The ten largest clones capture over 9% of the sample. No treatment had been received by any patient before thyroid surgery. The study retrospectively analysed patient clinical samples collected from about 2012 to 2018 using T-cell receptor beta sequencing.

Turning to this clone: Its binding antigen is unknown. No clone much larger than this one lies a single base away; base qualities are absent.

Trimming takes 6 bases from V and 10 bases from J, and the germline ends sit 22 bases apart. As encoded in the germline V gene (reference sequence), CDR1 is LGHDT while CDR2 is YNNKEL. The CDR3 numbers 14 residues from cysteine through phenylalanine. The retained sequence is limited to the CDR3, 42 bases, with the frame set at the first base. The TCR comes from a female donor with papillary thyroid cancer or a benign thyroid nodule (not recorded which). Some clones in this sample may be carry-over from other donors' samples. Sequencing was performed on blood. The chain employs TRBV3-1 and TRBJ2-7; the D gene assignment is perhaps TRBD1 or TRBD2, with each matching 5 bases. For the CDR3, the sequence is CASSPIPGPSDQYF. The sequenced DNA is TGTGCCAGCAGTCCTATCCCGGGACCGTCCGATCAGTACTTC.